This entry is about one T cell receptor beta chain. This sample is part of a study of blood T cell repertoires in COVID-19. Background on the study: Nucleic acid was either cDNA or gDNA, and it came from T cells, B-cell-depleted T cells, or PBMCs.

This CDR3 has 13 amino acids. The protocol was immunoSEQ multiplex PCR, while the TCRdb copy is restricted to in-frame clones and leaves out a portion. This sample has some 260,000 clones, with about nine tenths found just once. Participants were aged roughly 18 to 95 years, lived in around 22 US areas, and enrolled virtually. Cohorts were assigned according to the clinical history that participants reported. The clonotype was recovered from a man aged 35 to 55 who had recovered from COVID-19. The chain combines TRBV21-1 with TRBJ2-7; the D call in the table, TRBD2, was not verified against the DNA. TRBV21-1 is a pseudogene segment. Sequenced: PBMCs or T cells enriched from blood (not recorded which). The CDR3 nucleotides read TGTGCCAGCAGCCCATGGGGGGGCTACGAGCAGTACTTC. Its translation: CASSPWGGYEQYF.